The entry that follows covers one T cell receptor (beta chain) sequence. Its antigen is currently not known. Base quality data are lacking; no much larger clone is found one base away. This specimen belongs to a study of CDR3 diversity in severe acne (dated by TCRdb to the late 2010s). The library came from PCR. The sequencing machine was an Illumina HiSeq 2000. TCRdb reanalyzed the raw reads on its own, using fastp at Q25 for trimming and MiXCR for clone calling, and kept in-frame beta chains. Rows are combined by CDR3 protein, so each entry shows the most common genes and DNA. A total of approximately 90,000 distinct CDR3 sequences appear in this sample, under 55% of them only once. The ten largest clones add up to roughly 12% of the sample. The germline V and J ends show losses of 6 bases and 1 base respectively, and no gene match explains 3 bases of the junction. The CDR3 goes from the cysteine to the phenylalanine over 13 residues. CDR3 DNA is the only sequence kept; it has 39 bases, read in frame from the first base.

The chain links TRBV12-3 or TRBV12-4 with TRBJ2-7; 7 junctional bases match TRBD1. This TCR came from a male donor with severe acne vulgaris. The sequenced sample consisted of blood. For the CDR3, the sequence is CASRQTGSYEQYF. The sequence in DNA is TGTGCCAGCAGGCAGACAGGGTCCTACGAGCAGTACTTC.